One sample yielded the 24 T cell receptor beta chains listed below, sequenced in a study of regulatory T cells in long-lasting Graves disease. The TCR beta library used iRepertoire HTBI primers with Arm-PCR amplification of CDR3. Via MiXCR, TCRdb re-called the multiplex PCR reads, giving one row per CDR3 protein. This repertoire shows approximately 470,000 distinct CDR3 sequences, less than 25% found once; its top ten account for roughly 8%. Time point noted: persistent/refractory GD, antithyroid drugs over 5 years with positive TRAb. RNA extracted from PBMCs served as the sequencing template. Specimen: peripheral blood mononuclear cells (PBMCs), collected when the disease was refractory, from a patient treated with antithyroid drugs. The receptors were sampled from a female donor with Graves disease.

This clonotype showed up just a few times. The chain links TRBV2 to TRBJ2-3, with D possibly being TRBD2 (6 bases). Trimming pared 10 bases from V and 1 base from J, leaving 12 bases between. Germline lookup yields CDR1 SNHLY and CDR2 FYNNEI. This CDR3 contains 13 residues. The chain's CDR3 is CATLSGRTDTQYF. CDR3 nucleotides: TGTGCCACCCTTAGCGGCCGCACAGATACGCAGTATTTT.

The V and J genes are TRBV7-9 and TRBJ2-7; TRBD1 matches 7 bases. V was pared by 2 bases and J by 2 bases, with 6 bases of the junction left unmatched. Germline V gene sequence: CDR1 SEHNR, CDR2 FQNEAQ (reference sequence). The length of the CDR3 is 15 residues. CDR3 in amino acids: CASSLIGTATYEQYF. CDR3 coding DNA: TGTGCCAGCAGCTTAATCGGGACAGCGACCTACGAGCAGTACTTC. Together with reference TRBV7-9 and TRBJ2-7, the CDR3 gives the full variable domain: DTGVSQNPRHKITKRGQNVTFRCDPISEHNRLYWYRQTLGQGPEFLTYFQNEAQLEKSRLLSDRFSAERPKGSFSTLEIQRTEQGDSAMYLCASSLIGTATYEQYFGPGTRLTVT.

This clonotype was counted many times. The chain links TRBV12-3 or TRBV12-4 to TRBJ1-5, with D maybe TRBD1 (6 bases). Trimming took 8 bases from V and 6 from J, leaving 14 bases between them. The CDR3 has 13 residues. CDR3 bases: TGTGCCAGCGCTCAGGGGATCACTCAGCCCCAGCATTTT. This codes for CASAQGITQPQHF.

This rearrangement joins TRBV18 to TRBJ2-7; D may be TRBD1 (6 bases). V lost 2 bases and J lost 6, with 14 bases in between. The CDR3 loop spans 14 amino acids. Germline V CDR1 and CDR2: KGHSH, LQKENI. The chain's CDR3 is CASSPRRGMSEQYF. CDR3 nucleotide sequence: TGTGCCAGCTCACCAAGAAGGGGGATGTCCGAGCAGTACTTC. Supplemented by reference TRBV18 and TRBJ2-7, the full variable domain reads NAGVMQNPRHLVRRRGQEARLRCSPMKGHSHVYWYRQLPEEGLKFMVYLQKENIIDESGMPKERFSAEFPKEGPSILRIQQVVRGDSAAYFCASSPRRGMSEQYFGPGTRLTVT.

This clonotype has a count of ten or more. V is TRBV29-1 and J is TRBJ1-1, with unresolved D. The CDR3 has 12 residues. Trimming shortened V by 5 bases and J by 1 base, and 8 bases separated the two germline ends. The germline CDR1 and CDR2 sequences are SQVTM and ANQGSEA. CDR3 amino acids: CSVQHENTEAFF. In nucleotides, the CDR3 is TGCAGCGTTCAACATGAGAACACTGAAGCTTTCTTT.

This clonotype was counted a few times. The CDR3 sequence: CASSILGTGAHEQYF. CDR3 sequence (DNA): TGTGCCAGCAGTATACTCGGGACAGGGGCCCACGAGCAGTACTTC. The gene calls are TRBV27 and TRBJ2-7; 10 bases map to TRBD1. This CDR3 is built from 15 residues. The junction had 9 bases not matched to a gene; V was cut back by 5 bases and J by 5 bases. Germline V gene sequence: CDR1 MNHEY, CDR2 SMNVEV (reference sequence).

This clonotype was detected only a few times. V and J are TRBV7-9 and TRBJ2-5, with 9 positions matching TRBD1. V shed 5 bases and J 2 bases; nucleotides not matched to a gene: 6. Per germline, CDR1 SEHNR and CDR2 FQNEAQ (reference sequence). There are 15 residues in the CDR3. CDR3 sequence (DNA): TGTGCCAGCAGCCCAAGGACAGGGGAGCAAGAGACCCAGTACTTC. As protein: CASSPRTGEQETQYF.

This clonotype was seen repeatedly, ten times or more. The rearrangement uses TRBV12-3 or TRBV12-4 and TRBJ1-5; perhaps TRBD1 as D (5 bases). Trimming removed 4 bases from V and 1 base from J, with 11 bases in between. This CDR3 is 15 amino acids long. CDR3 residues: CASSSHGGSNQPQHF. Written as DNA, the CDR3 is TGTGCCAGCAGTTCCCATGGGGGGAGCAATCAGCCCCAGCATTTT.

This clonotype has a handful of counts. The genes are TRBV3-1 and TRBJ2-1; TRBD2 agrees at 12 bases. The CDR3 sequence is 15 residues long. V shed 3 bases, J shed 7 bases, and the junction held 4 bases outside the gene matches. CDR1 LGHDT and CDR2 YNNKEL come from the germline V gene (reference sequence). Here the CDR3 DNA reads TGTGCCAGCAGCCAGTGGACTAGCGGGATAAATGAGCAGTTCTTC. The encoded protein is CASSQWTSGINEQFF.

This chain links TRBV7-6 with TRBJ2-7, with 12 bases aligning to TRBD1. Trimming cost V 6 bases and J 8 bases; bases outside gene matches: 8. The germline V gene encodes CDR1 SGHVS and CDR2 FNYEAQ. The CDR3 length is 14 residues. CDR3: CASRTGTGGAQQYF. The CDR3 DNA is TGTGCCAGCAGGACCGGGACAGGGGGCGCTCAGCAGTACTTC.

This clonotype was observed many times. This CDR3 is CASRGQGVPYGYTF. CDR3 nucleotides: TGTGCCAGCAGGGGACAGGGGGTTCCCTATGGCTACACCTTC. The J gene is TRBJ1-2, the V gene TRBV6-1; 11 nucleotides match TRBD1. The J segment lost 4 bases and the V segment lost 6 bases, leaving 4 bases of the junction unmatched. Germline lookup yields CDR1 MNHNS and CDR2 SASEGT. The CDR3 totals 14 residues.

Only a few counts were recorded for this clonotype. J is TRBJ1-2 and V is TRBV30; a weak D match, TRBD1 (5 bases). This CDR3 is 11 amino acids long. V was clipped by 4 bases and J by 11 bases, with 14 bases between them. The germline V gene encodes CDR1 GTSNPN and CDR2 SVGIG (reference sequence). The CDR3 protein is CAWTGPIRYTF. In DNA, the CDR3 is TGTGCCTGGACAGGGCCCATTCGGTACACCTTC.

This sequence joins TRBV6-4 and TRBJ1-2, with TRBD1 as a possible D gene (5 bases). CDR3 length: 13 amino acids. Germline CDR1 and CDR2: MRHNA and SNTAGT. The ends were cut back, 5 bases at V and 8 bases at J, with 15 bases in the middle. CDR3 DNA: TGTGCCAGCAGTTTTTCCGGGGCTGGGGGCTACACCTTC. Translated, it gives CASSFSGAGGYTF.

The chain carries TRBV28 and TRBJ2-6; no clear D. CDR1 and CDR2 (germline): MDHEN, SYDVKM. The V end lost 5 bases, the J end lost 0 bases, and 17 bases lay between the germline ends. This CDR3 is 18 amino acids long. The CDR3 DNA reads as TGTGCCAGCAGTCCCCCCCGGACCGCATACTCTGGGGCCAACGTCCTGACTTTC. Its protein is CASSPPRTAYSGANVLTF.

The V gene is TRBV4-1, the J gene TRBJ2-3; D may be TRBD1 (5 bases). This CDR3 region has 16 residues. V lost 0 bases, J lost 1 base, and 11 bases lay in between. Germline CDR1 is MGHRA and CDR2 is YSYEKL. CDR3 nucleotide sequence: TGCGCCAGCAGCCAAGATCAGGGCAGGGGCACAGATACGCAGTATTTT. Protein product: CASSQDQGRGTDTQYF.

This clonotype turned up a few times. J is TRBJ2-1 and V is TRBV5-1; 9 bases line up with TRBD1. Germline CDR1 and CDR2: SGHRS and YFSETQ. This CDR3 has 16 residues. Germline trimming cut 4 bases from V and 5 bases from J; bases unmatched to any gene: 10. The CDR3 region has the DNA TGCGCCAGCAGCCGATACCCGGGACAGGGACACAATGAGCAGTTCTTC. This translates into CASSRYPGQGHNEQFF. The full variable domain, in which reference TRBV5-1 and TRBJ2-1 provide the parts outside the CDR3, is KAGVTQTPRYLIKTRGQQVTLSCSPISGHRSVSWYQQTPGQGLQFLFEYFSETQRNKGNFPGRFSGRQFSNSRSEMNVSTLELGDSALYLCASSRYPGQGHNEQFFGPGTRLTVL.

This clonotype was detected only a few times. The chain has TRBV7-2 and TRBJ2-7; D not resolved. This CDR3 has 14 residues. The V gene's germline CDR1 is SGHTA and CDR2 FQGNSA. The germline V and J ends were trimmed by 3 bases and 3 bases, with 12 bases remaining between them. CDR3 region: CASSLERHSYEQYF. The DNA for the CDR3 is TGTGCCAGCAGCTTGGAACGGCACAGCTACGAGCAGTACTTC.

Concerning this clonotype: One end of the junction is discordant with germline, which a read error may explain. The CDR3 here is CASSLVGNSNQPQHF. CDR3 nucleotide sequence: TGTGCTAGCAGCTTAGTAGGGAATAGCAATCAGCCCCAGCATTTT. The rearrangement joins TRBV7-7 to TRBJ1-5; D is unresolved. Per germline, CDR1 SSHAT and CDR2 FNYEAQ (reference sequence). The CDR3 contains 15 residues.

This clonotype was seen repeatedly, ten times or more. CDR3 amino acids: CASKIQGAQPQHF. DNA of the CDR3: TGTGCCAGCAAAATACAGGGAGCTCAGCCCCAGCATTTT. The chain recombines TRBV6-2 or TRBV6-3 with TRBJ1-5; a weak D match, TRBD1 (6 bases). The CDR3 has 13 amino acids. V was clipped by 7 bases and J by 6 bases, with 13 bases between them. Germline lookup yields CDR1 MNHEY and CDR2 SVGEGT.

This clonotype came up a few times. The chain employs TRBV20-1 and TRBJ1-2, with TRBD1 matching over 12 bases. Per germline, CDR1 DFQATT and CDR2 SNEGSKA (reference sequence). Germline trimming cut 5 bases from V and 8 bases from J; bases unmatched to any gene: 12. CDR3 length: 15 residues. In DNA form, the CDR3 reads TGCAGTGCTTTAGCGACGGGACAGGGGGCGGGCGGCTACACCTTC. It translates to CSALATGQGAGGYTF.

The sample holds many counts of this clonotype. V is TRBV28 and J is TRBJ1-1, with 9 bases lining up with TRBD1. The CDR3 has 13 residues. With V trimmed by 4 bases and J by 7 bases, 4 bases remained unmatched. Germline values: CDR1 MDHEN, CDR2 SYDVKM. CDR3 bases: TGTGCCAGCAGTTACAGGGGGCGAGGTGAAGCTTTCTTT. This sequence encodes CASSYRGRGEAFF.

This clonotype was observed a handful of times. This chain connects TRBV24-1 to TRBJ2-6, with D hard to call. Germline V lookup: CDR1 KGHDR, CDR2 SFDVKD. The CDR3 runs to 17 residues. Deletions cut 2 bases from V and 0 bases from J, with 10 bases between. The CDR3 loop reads CATSDSRKFSGANVLTF. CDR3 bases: TGTGCCACCAGTGATTCCAGGAAATTCTCTGGGGCCAACGTCCTGACTTTC.

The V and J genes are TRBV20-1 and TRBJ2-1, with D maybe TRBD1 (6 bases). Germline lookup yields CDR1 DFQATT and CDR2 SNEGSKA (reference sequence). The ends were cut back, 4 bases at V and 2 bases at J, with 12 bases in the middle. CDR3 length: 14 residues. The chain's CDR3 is CSAKKGDTYNEQFF. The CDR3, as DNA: TGCAGTGCTAAAAAGGGGGATACCTACAATGAGCAGTTCTTC.

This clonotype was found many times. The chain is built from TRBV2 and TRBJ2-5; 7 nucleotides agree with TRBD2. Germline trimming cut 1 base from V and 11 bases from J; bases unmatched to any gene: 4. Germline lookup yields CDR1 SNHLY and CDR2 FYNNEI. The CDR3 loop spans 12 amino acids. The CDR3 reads CASSEDLAEQYF. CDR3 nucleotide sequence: TGTGCCAGCAGTGAAGATCTAGCGGAGCAGTACTTC.